The rows below give T cell receptor beta chains drawn from one sample of a study of T cell changes during pregnancy in multiple sclerosis. This table comes from immunoSEQ multiplex PCR, and its TCRdb copy is limited to in-frame clones, with some not included. The data show about 69,000 clones, 91% seen once. The input for sequencing was CD4+ T cells from peripheral blood mononuclear cells, taken in the third trimester of pregnancy. The receptors originated from a female donor in good health, enrolled as a control in a pregnancy study. Both conserved end residues are part of each CDR3. The order of the fields is J gene, V gene, CDR3 protein.

J: TRBJ1-5
V: TRBV7-2
CDR3: CASSLTGDQPQHF

J: TRBJ1-4
V: TRBV6-6
CDR3: CASRSTGANNEKLFF

J: TRBJ2-1
V: TRBV5-4
CDR3: CASSLVPSGGREQFF

J: TRBJ2-1
V: TRBV11-2
CDR3: CASSPGSTVGNEQFF

J: TRBJ2-7
V: TRBV11-3
CDR3: CASSLEQGGSPSSYEQYF

J: TRBJ1-6
V: TRBV5-1
CDR3: CASSLNSLNSPLHF

J: TRBJ2-2
V: TRBV5-4
CDR3: CASESSGGPGELFF

J: TRBJ2-6
V: TRBV4-1
CDR3: CASSQRGQRNSGANVLTF

J: TRBJ2-3
V: TRBV5-4
CDR3: CASSSPRGGASFSTDTQYF

J: TRBJ1-1
V: TRBV20-1
CDR3: CSARGGTEAFF

J: TRBJ2-2
V: TRBV4-3
CDR3: CASSQRDRVTGELFF

J: TRBJ2-5
V: TRBV5-1
CDR3: CASSLDAGETQYF

J: TRBJ1-3
V: TRBV7-2
CDR3: CASSWGGGSGNTIYF

J: TRBJ1-2
V: TRBV18
CDR3: CASSPSDRGPYGYTF

J: TRBJ1-1
V: TRBV25-1
CDR3: CASRLDSPNTEAFF

J: TRBJ1-4
V: TRBV5-1
CDR3: CASSITGGEQEKLFF

J: TRBJ1-2
V: TRBV6-5
CDR3: CASSTGDSYGYTF

J: TRBJ2-7
V: TRBV4-1
CDR3: CASSYYEQYF

J: TRBJ2-3
V: TRBV30
CDR3: CAWSPQDTDTQYF

J: TRBJ2-5
V: TRBV5-4
CDR3: CASSHTREETQYF

J: TRBJ1-2
V: TRBV5-5
CDR3: CASSSETGGWNGYTF

J: TRBJ1-2
V: TRBV2
CDR3: CASSARVYYGYTF

J: TRBJ1-1
V: TRBV6-1
CDR3: CASIKNTEAFF

J: TRBJ1-1
V: TRBV19
CDR3: CASTRDRGYTEAFF

J: TRBJ2-7
V: TRBV7-3
CDR3: CASSLTPEDEQYF

J: TRBJ1-2
V: TRBV7-2
CDR3: CASSLLGARGYTF

J: TRBJ1-2
V: TRBV6-5
CDR3: CASSYLLSSGYTF

J: TRBJ2-1
V: TRBV5-1
CDR3: CASSLVVAGDDEQFF

J: TRBJ2-2
V: TRBV5-4
CDR3: CASSFGRAGELFF

J: TRBJ2-1
V: TRBV6-6
CDR3: CASTVNRGGLNEQFF

J: TRBJ1-5
V: TRBV6-6
CDR3: CASNFRGGNSNQPQHF

J: TRBJ1-3
V: TRBV9
CDR3: CASSVNSHTIYF

J: TRBJ1-2
V: TRBV6-5
CDR3: CASSYFQGGGYTF

J: TRBJ1-1
V: TRBV6-6
CDR3: CASSGVDSEAFF

J: TRBJ2-7
V: TRBV6-8
CDR3: CASTGRDGPQSYEQYF

J: TRBJ1-2
V: TRBV7-9
CDR3: CASSLDASYGYTF

J: TRBJ2-1
V: TRBV12-5
CDR3: CASGLGTSVSYNEQFF

J: TRBJ2-3
V: TRBV30
CDR3: CARSRDRGDTQYF

J: TRBJ2-1
V: TRBV7-3
CDR3: CASSLAGFNEQFF

J: TRBJ1-5
V: TRBV13
CDR3: CASSLGLYSNQPQHF

J: TRBJ1-5
V: TRBV10-3
CDR3: CATTEERGSQPQHF

J: TRBJ2-2
V: TRBV11-3
CDR3: CASSLGPGNTGELFF

J: TRBJ2-5
V: TRBV5-1
CDR3: CASSLEQGVRWTQYF

J: TRBJ2-7
V: TRBV7-2
CDR3: CASSFTSSYEQYF

J: TRBJ1-1
V: TRBV28
CDR3: CASSYVQGRQMNTEAFF

J: TRBJ1-2
V: TRBV19
CDR3: CASSTHDGNRGGYTF

J: TRBJ1-2
V: TRBV18
CDR3: CASSPPTVPTYGYTF

J: TRBJ2-1
V: TRBV7-7
CDR3: CASSLVPIRVFSNEQFF

J: TRBJ2-5
V: TRBV4-3
CDR3: CASSQDRRGRTQYF